A single sample gave rise to the 20 T cell receptor beta chains below, sequenced in a study of T cells after yellow fever vaccination. TCRdb redid the calling of the 5' RACE reads with MiXCR, one entry per CDR3 protein. The repertoire holds 300,000 or so distinct CDR3 sequences, with about 10% as singletons. Sequencing was performed on CD4+ T cells sorted from PBMCs, taken 5 days after the yellow fever booster vaccination. Receptors originate from a man younger than 35 who received the YFV17D yellow fever vaccine.

The DNA of the CDR3 is TGTGCCAGCAGCCAAAGTGGGGACAGTGAAAAACTGTTTTTT. This gives the protein CASSQSGDSEKLFF. The rearrangement uses TRBV7-9 and TRBJ1-4; 7 bases match TRBD1. V lost 5 bases and J lost 7; bases outside the gene matches: 7. This CDR3 region has 14 residues. The germline CDR1 and CDR2 sequences are SEHNR and FQNEAQ (reference sequence).

In its sample, this clonotype was seen many times. The chain links TRBV7-2 to TRBJ2-3, with D perhaps given as TRBD1 or TRBD2 (7 bases each). The CDR3 consists of 15 residues. Trimming cost V 5 bases and J 3 bases, with 15 bases left between them. Germline loops: CDR1 SGHTA, CDR2 FQGNSA. The CDR3 sequence: CASSRQGGGTDTQYF. The CDR3 DNA sequence: TGTGCCAGCAGCCGGCAGGGGGGGGGGACAGATACGCAGTATTTT.

The chain is built from TRBV12-3 or TRBV12-4 and TRBJ1-1; D unresolved. The CDR3 is 15 residues long. Trimming left V 3 bases short and J 2 bases short, with 13 bases between. CDR3: CASSFNFQFNTEAFF. The CDR3 DNA is TGTGCCAGCAGTTTTAATTTTCAGTTTAACACTGAAGCTTTCTTT.

This clonotype was counted only a few times. The rearrangement joins TRBV20-1 to TRBJ2-1, with 9 bases fitting TRBD2. Germline CDR1 reads DFQATT; CDR2 reads SNEGSKA (reference sequence). This CDR3 contains 14 residues. V trimming: 5 bases; J trimming: 7 bases; junction bases outside the gene matches: 9. The CDR3 nucleotides read TGCAGTGCTCCCAGAGCGGGGGGCGTGAATGAGCAGTTCTTC. Translating it yields CSAPRAGGVNEQFF.

The sample holds a few counts of this clonotype. The chain couples TRBV5-1 to TRBJ2-5; 8 bases agree with TRBD1. From germline, CDR1 is SGHRS and CDR2 YFSETQ. The V gene end was trimmed by 3 bases and the J gene end by 5 bases; junction bases not matched to a gene: 12. The CDR3 length is 16 residues. The CDR3, as DNA: TGCGCCAGCAGCTCCCGACAGGGGCGTTGGGGGGAGACCCAGTACTTC. Protein product: CASSSRQGRWGETQYF. Looking up the rest from reference TRBV5-1 and TRBJ2-5 gives the full variable domain: KAGVTQTPRYLIKTRGQQVTLSCSPISGHRSVSWYQQTPGQGLQFLFEYFSETQRNKGNFPGRFSGRQFSNSRSEMNVSTLELGDSALYLCASSSRQGRWGETQYFGPGTRLLVL.

V usage is TRBV14 and J usage is TRBJ2-5, with D unclear. V was shortened by 8 bases and J by 5 bases, with 9 bases between the two germline ends. CDR1 and CDR2 (germline): SGHDN, FVKESK. The CDR3 spans 11 residues. DNA for the CDR3: TGTGCCAGCGCCTGGTACGAGACCCAGTACTTC. This sequence encodes CASAWYETQYF.

This clonotype was observed a handful of times. V usage is TRBV7-2 and J usage is TRBJ2-3, with 7 bases matching TRBD2. CDR3 length: 14 amino acids. V shed 5 bases and J 6 bases; nucleotides not matched to a gene: 8. Germline assignment: CDR1 SGHTA and CDR2 FQGNSA. The CDR3 DNA reads TGTGCCAGCAGCCGAGGACTAGTTATTGATACGCAGTATTTT. Translating it yields CASSRGLVIDTQYF. Combining the CDR3 with reference TRBV7-2 and TRBJ2-3 gives the whole variable domain GAGVSQSPSNKVTEKGKDVELRCDPISGHTALYWYRQSLGQGLEFLIYFQGNSAPDKSGLPSDRFSAERTGGSVSTLTIQRTQQEDSAVYLCASSRGLVIDTQYFGPGTRLTVL.

For the CDR3, the DNA is TGTGCCAGCAGGGGTACAACTAATGAAAAACTGTTTTTT. It yields the protein CASRGTTNEKLFF. J is TRBJ1-4 and V is TRBV5-4; D uncertain. V lost 5 bases and J 0 bases, leaving 5 bases between the germline ends. The CDR3 is made up of 13 amino acids. Germline values: CDR1 SGHNT, CDR2 YYREEE (reference sequence).

On this clonotype itself: Given the absence of the conserved phenylalanine or tryptophan at the CDR3 end, a read error is likely. The chain is built from TRBV5-1 and TRBJ2-2; 9 bases fit TRBD1. CDR3 length equals 17 residues. V lost 3 bases to trimming and J lost 3 bases; unmatched junction nucleotides: 9. Germline V gives CDR1 SGHRS, CDR2 YFSETQ. CDR3 sequence: CASSSIQGACDTGELFI. CDR3 DNA: TGCGCCAGCAGCTCCATACAGGGGGCTTGTGACACCGGGGAGCTGTTTATT.

This clonotype was observed many times. The DNA of the CDR3 is TGTGCCAGCAGTTACAGCGGTCGACAGGGCGGAGCTTTCTTT. It codes for CASSYSGRQGGAFF. The chain links TRBV6-5 to TRBJ1-1; 7 bases are shared with TRBD1. The CDR3 extends over 14 amino acids. V lost 2 bases and J lost 10; bases outside the gene matches: 10. In germline, CDR1 is MNHEY, CDR2 SVGAGI.

This clonotype was recorded many times. The rearrangement uses TRBV7-6 and TRBJ2-3, with TRBD2 as a possible D gene (6 bases). Trimming left V 5 bases short and J 0 bases short, with 12 bases between. The CDR3 loop spans 15 amino acids. Germline-derived CDR1 and CDR2 are SGHVS and FNYEAQ. The CDR3 loop is CASSRGTPSTDTQYF. CDR3 coding DNA: TGTGCCAGCAGCCGTGGGACTCCTAGCACAGATACGCAGTATTTT. The full variable domain, its missing parts supplied by reference TRBV7-6 and TRBJ2-3, is GAGVSQSPRYKVTKRGQDVALRCDPISGHVSLYWYRQALGQGPEFLTYFNYEAQQDKSGLPNDRFSAERPEGSISTLTIQRTEQRDSAMYRCASSRGTPSTDTQYFGPGTRLTVL.

There are a few counts of this clonotype. The genes are TRBV6-5 and TRBJ2-3; 10 bases line up with TRBD2. CDR3 length equals 16 residues. V gave up 2 bases and J gave up 4 bases; unmatched junction bases: 6. Germline CDR1 and CDR2: MNHEY and SVGAGI. CDR3 protein: CASSYQLAGIADTQYF. The DNA of the CDR3 is TGTGCCAGCAGTTACCAACTAGCGGGGATTGCAGATACGCAGTATTTT.

This clonotype occurred many times. This sequence joins TRBV18 and TRBJ2-7; D might be TRBD1 (5 bases). The germline gives CDR1 KGHSH, CDR2 LQKENI. CDR3 length: 15 amino acids. The V and J ends lost 0 bases and 5 bases respectively, with 14 bases between them. The CDR3 coding sequence is TGTGCCAGCTCACCACCGTCCAGGGCTCCAGACGAGCAGTACTTC. It codes for CASSPPSRAPDEQYF.

This clonotype was counted only a few times. The CDR3 coding sequence is TGCAGTGCAGAGCTAGCGGGGATTACCTACGAGCAGTACTTC. It translates to CSAELAGITYEQYF. The gene calls are TRBV20-1 and TRBJ2-7, with 9 nucleotides matching TRBD2. Germline CDR1 DFQATT, CDR2 SNEGSKA (reference sequence). This CDR3 is 14 amino acids long. Trimming removed 6 bases from V and 2 bases from J; junction bases left unmatched: 8.

This clonotype has more than one count but fewer than ten. This CDR3 is CASSQQGLEDNQPQHF. The CDR3, as DNA: TGTGCCAGCAGCCAGCAGGGTTTAGAGGACAATCAGCCCCAGCATTTT. The chain employs TRBV4-2 and TRBJ1-5, with D possibly matching TRBD1 (5 bases). The V and J ends lost 3 bases and 3 bases respectively, with 15 bases between them. CDR3 length: 16 amino acids. The V gene's germline CDR1 is LGHNA and CDR2 YNFKEQ.

At least ten counts were recorded for this clonotype. The CDR3 DNA reads as TGCGCCAGCAGCTTAGTCCCGTCTGGCGGGGAGCTGTTTTTT. As protein: CASSLVPSGGELFF. The V and J genes are TRBV5-1 and TRBJ2-2; D is unresolved. CDR1 is SGHRS, CDR2 YFSETQ, per germline. The CDR3 sequence is 14 residues long. Trimming shortened V by 2 bases and J by 7 bases, and 12 bases separated the two germline ends.

This clonotype was counted a few times. This chain joins TRBV20-1 and TRBJ1-1; D gene unclear. V lost 7 bases and J lost 4, with 16 bases in between. The CDR3 is 13 amino acids. The germline V gene has CDR1 DFQATT and CDR2 SNEGSKA (reference sequence). The CDR3 here is CSVPSLVGTEAFF. As DNA, the CDR3 is TGCAGTGTCCCCAGCCTGGTTGGCACTGAAGCTTTCTTT.

The chain has TRBV7-6 and TRBJ2-1; 10 bases fit TRBD1. The CDR3 covers 17 residues. Germline CDR1 is SGHVS and CDR2 is FNYEAQ. J was trimmed by 3 bases and V by 5 bases; bases with no gene match: 10. CDR3 sequence: CASSPRDRGYLYNEQFF. Written as DNA, the CDR3 is TGTGCCAGCAGCCCTAGGGACAGGGGCTACCTCTACAATGAGCAGTTCTTC. The entire variable domain, with the rest obtained from reference TRBV7-6 and TRBJ2-1, is as follows: GAGVSQSPRYKVTKRGQDVALRCDPISGHVSLYWYRQALGQGPEFLTYFNYEAQQDKSGLPNDRFSAERPEGSISTLTIQRTEQRDSAMYRCASSPRDRGYLYNEQFFGPGTRLTVL.

In its sample, this clonotype was seen many times. The chain joins TRBV4-1 to TRBJ2-5; 12 nucleotides agree with TRBD2. CDR3 length: 15 amino acids. The germline V gene has CDR1 MGHRA and CDR2 YSYEKL. The junction had 4 bases not matched to a gene; V was cut back by 3 bases and J by 5 bases. DNA for the CDR3: TGCGCCAGCAGCCACCTGACTAGCGGGGGCGAGACCCAGTACTTC. Its protein product is CASSHLTSGGETQYF.

A few counts support this clonotype. The chain couples TRBV20-1 to TRBJ2-3, with TRBD2 matching 8 bases. The V and J ends lost 7 bases and 6 bases, in that order; junction bases with no gene match: 15. The V gene's germline CDR1 is DFQATT and CDR2 SNEGSKA (reference sequence). The CDR3 totals 15 residues. CDR3 sequence: CSVAGGPPRWDTQYF. CDR3 DNA sequence: TGCAGTGTGGCGGGGGGCCCCCCCCGGTGGGATACGCAGTATTTT.